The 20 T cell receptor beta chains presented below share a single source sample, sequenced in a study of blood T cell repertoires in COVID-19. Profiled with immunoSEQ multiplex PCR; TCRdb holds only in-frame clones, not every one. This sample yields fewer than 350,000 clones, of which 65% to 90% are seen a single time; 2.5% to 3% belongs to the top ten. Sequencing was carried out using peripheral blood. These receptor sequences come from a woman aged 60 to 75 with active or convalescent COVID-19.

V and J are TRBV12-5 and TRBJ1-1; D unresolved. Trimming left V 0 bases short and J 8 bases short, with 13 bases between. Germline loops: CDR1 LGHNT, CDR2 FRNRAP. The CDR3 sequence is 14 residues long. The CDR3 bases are TGTGCTAGTGGTTTGGTTCTACCAGGAACAGAAGCTTTCTTT. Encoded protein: CASGLVLPGTEAFF. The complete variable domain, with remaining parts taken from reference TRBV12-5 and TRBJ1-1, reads DARVTQTPRHKVTEMGQEVTMRCQPILGHNTVFWYRQTMMQGLELLAYFRNRAPLDDSGMPKDRFSAEMPDATLATLKIQPSEPRDSAVYFCASGLVLPGTEAFFGQGTRLTVV.

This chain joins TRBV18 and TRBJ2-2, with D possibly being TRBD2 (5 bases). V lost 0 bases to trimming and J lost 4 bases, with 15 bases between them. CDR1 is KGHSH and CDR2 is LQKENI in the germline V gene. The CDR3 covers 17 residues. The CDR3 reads CASSPPSLALLTGELFF. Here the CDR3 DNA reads TGTGCCAGCTCACCACCCTCTCTAGCCCTCCTCACCGGGGAGCTGTTTTTT. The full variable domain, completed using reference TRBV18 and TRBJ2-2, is NAGVMQNPRHLVRRRGQEARLRCSPMKGHSHVYWYRQLPEEGLKFMVYLQKENIIDESGMPKERFSAEFPKEGPSILRIQQVVRGDSAAYFCASSPPSLALLTGELFFGEGSRLTVL.

The CDR3 DNA reads as TGTGCCAGCATGGCCGGAGTAGGTACCTACGAGCAGTACTTC. Translation: CASMAGVGTYEQYF. The chain joins TRBV2 to TRBJ2-7; D gene unclear. The CDR3 has 14 residues. The ends were cut back, 7 bases at V and 2 bases at J, with 15 bases in the middle. Per germline, CDR1 SNHLY and CDR2 FYNNEI. Full variable domain (missing parts from reference TRBV2 and TRBJ2-7): EPEVTQTPSHQVTQMGQEVILRCVPISNHLYFYWYRQILGQKVEFLVSFYNNEISEKSEIFDDQFSVERPDGSNFTLKIRSTKLEDSAMYFCASMAGVGTYEQYFGPGTRLTVT.

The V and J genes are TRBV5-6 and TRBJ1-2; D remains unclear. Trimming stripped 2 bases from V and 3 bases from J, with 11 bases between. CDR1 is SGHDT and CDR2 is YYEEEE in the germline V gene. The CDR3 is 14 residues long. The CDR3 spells CASSLDRSYYGYTF. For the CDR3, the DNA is TGTGCCAGCAGCTTAGATCGGAGTTACTATGGCTACACCTTC.

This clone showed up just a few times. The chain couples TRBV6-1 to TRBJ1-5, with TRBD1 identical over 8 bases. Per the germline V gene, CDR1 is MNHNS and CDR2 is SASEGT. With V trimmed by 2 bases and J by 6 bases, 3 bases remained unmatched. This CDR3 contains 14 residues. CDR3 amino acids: CASSEQDRAQPQHF. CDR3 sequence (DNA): TGTGCCAGCAGTGAACAGGACAGGGCTCAGCCCCAGCATTTT.

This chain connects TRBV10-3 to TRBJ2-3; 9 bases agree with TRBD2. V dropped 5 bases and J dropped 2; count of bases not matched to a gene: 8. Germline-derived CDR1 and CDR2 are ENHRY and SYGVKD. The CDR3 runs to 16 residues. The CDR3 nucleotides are TGTGCCATCAGTCCGGGACTAGCAGGGACCACAGATACGCAGTATTTT. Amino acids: CAISPGLAGTTDTQYF.

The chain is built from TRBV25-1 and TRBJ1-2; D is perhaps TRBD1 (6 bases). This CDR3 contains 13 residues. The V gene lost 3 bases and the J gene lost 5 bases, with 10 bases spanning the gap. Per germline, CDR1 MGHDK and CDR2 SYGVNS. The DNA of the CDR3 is TGTGCCAGCAGTGACCCCCAGGGGTATGGCTACACCTTC. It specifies CASSDPQGYGYTF.

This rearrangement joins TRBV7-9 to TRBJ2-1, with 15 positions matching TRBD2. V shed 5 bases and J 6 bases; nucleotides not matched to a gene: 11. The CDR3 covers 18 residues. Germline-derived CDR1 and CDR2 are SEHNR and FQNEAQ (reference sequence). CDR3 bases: TGTGCCAGCAGCCCGAGGGTTGGACTAGCGGGGGGGTTCAATGAGCAGTTCTTC. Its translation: CASSPRVGLAGGFNEQFF.

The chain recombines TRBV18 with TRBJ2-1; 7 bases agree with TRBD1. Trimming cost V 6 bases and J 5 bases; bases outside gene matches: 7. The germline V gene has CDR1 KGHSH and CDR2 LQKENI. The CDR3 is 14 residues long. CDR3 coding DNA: TGTGCCAGCTCTCTGGACAGGTGGCACAATGAGCAGTTCTTC. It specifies CASSLDRWHNEQFF.

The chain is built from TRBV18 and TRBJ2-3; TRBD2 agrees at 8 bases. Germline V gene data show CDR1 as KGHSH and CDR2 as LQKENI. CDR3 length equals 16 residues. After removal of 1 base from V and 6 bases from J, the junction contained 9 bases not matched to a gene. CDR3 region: CASSPLATGGLDTQYF. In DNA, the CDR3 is TGTGCCAGCTCACCACTTGCGACGGGGGGGCTTGATACGCAGTATTTT.

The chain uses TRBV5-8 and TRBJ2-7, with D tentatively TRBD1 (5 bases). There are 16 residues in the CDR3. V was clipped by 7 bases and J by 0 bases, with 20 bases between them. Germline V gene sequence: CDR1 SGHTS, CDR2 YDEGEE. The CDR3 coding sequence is TGTGCCAGCTCCGGCCACTTCCCAGGGATCTCCTACGAGCAGTACTTC. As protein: CASSGHFPGISYEQYF.

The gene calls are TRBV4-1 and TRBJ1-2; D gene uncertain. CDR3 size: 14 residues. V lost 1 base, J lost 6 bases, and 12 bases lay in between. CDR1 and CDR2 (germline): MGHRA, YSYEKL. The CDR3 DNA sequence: TGCGCCAGCAGCCAAGCGGGGAGAGGGCATGGCTACACCTTC. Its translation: CASSQAGRGHGYTF.

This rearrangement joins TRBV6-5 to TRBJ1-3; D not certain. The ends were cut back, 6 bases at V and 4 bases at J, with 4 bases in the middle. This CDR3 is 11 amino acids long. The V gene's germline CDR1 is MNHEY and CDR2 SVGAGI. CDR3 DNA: TGTGCCAGCAGCACAGGAAACACCATATATTTT. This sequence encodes CASSTGNTIYF.

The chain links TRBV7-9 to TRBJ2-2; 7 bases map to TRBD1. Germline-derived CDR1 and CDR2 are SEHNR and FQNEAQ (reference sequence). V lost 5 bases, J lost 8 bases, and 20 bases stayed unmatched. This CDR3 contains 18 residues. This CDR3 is CASSDPMMTGSTEGELFF. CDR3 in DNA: TGTGCCAGCAGCGACCCAATGATGACAGGGTCCACAGAAGGGGAGCTGTTTTTT.

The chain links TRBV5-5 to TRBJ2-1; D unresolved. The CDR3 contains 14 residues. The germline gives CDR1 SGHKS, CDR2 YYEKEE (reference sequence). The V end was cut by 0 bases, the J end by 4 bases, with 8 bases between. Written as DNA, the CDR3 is TGTGCCAGCAGCTTGGCTGAGAGTTACAATGAGCAGTTCTTC. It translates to CASSLAESYNEQFF.

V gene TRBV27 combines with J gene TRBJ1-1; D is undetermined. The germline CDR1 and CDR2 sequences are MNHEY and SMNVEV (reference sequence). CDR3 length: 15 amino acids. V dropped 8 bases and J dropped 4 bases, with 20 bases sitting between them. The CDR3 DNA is TGTGCCAGCGGGTCGGTTAACTGGAGGTCCACTGAAGCTTTCTTT. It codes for CASGSVNWRSTEAFF.

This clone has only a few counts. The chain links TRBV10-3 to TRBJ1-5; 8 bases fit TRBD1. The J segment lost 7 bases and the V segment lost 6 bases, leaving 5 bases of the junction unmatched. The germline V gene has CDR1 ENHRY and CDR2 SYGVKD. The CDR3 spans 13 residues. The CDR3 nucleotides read TGTGCCATCAGCCGAACAGGGGGACAGCCCCAGCATTTT. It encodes CAISRTGGQPQHF.

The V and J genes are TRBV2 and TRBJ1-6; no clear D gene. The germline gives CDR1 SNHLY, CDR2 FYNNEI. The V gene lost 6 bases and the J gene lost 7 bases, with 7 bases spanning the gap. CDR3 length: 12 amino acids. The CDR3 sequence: CASRRENSPLHF. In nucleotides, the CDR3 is TGTGCCAGCAGGAGGGAAAATTCACCCCTCCACTTT.

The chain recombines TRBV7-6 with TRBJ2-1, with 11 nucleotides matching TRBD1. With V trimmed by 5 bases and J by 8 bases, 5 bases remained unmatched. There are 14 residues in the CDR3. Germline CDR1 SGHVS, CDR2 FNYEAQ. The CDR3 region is CASSRDRGGDEQFF. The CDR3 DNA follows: TGTGCCAGCAGCCGGGACAGGGGGGGGGATGAGCAGTTCTTC.

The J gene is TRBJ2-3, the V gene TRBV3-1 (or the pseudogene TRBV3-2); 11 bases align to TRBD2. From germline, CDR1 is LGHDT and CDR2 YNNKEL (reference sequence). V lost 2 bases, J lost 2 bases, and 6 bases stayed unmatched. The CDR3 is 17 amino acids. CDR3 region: CASSQPLAGGLTDTQYF. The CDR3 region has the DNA TGTGCCAGCAGCCAACCTCTAGCGGGGGGCCTCACAGATACGCAGTATTTT.